This TCR beta chain was retrieved from a study of cytomegalovirus exposure and HLA in healthy donors. Per germline, CDR1 SGHRS and CDR2 YFSETQ. Trimming took 6 bases from V and 4 from J; bases not matched to a gene: 6. This CDR3 has 15 residues. The primer mix had 60 Vbeta and 13 Jbeta primers. Repertoires were generated with immunoSEQ multiplex PCR, while TCRdb's copy carries only in-frame clones and drops some. Of over 150,000 clones listed, 75% to 85% are singletons. The receptor's source is a woman aged 55 to 70 in good health and CMV-seropositive. The sequenced material came from PBMCs. The chain couples TRBV5-1 to TRBJ2-3; 12 positions match TRBD2. The CDR3 sequence is CASKASGRAPDTQYF. The DNA for the CDR3 is TGCGCCAGCAAGGCTAGCGGGAGGGCCCCAGATACGCAGTATTTT.